Listed below are T cell receptor beta chains from one sample, sequenced in a study of T cell responses to AZD1222 COVID-19 vaccine. Data came from immunoSEQ multiplex PCR; TCRdb stores just in-frame clones and leaves some out. The sample contains around 110,000 clones, approximately 85% of which appear only once. Sequenced material: peripheral blood, taken on day 0 of MenACWY control vaccination. Receptors were obtained from an adult in good health. Each CDR3 is given with its conserved first and last residue. Each record gives: clone size, V gene, J gene, D gene, CDR3 protein, CDR3 DNA. The D gene is left open where the match is weak. Rows give clone size only sometimes, using once, few, many, or a class for an expanded clone.

abundance: -; v_gene: TRBV5-1; j_gene: TRBJ2-3; d_gene: -; CDR3aa: CASSQGTPPDTQYF; CDR3nt: TGCGCCAGCAGCCAGGGGACACCCCCAGATACGCAGTATTTT
abundance: -; v_gene: TRBV3-1/TRBV3-2; j_gene: TRBJ2-3; d_gene: TRBD2; CDR3aa: CASSQGLRGGQNTQYF; CDR3nt: TGTGCCAGCAGCCAAGGTCTGCGGGGGGGCCAGAATACGCAGTATTTT
abundance: -; v_gene: TRBV2; j_gene: TRBJ1-2; d_gene: TRBD1; CDR3aa: CASSSQGAANYGYTF; CDR3nt: TGTGCCAGCAGTTCTCAGGGGGCAGCTAACTATGGCTACACCTTC
abundance: -; v_gene: TRBV4-3; j_gene: TRBJ1-4; d_gene: -; CDR3aa: CASSPNGANEKLFF; CDR3nt: TGCGCCAGCAGCCCTAATGGAGCTAATGAAAAACTGTTTTTT
abundance: -; v_gene: TRBV7-9; j_gene: TRBJ2-2; d_gene: -; CDR3aa: CASSLGSITEITGELFF; CDR3nt: TGTGCCAGCAGCTTAGGCAGTATAACAGAAATCACCGGGGAGCTGTTTTTT
abundance: few; v_gene: TRBV7-9; j_gene: TRBJ1-6; d_gene: TRBD1; CDR3aa: CASSHGQARPLHF; CDR3nt: TGTGCCAGCAGCCACGGACAGGCCAGGCCCCTCCACTTT
abundance: few; v_gene: TRBV3-1/TRBV3-2; j_gene: TRBJ2-1; d_gene: TRBD2; CDR3aa: CASSQGLAGGISSYNEQFF; CDR3nt: TGTGCCAGCAGCCAAGGGCTAGCGGGGGGGATCAGCTCCTACAATGAGCAGTTCTTC
abundance: -; v_gene: TRBV3-1/TRBV3-2; j_gene: TRBJ1-4; d_gene: -; CDR3aa: CASSRRSEKLFF; CDR3nt: TGTGCCAGCAGCCGAAGATCAGAAAAACTGTTTTTT
abundance: -; v_gene: TRBV6-5; j_gene: TRBJ1-1; d_gene: TRBD1; CDR3aa: CAGTTGVGTEAFF; CDR3nt: TGTGCCGGAACGACAGGGGTTGGCACTGAAGCTTTCTTT
abundance: -; v_gene: TRBV7-2; j_gene: TRBJ2-2; d_gene: -; CDR3aa: CASSPDRTNTGELFF; CDR3nt: TGTGCCAGCAGCCCCGACCGTACGAACACCGGGGAGCTGTTTTTT
abundance: -; v_gene: TRBV4-2; j_gene: TRBJ2-3; d_gene: TRBD2; CDR3aa: CASSGRRGERSDTQYF; CDR3nt: TGTGCCAGCAGCGGGAGGCGGGGGGAAAGGTCAGATACGCAGTATTTT
abundance: -; v_gene: TRBV24-1; j_gene: TRBJ2-3; d_gene: TRBD2; CDR3aa: CATSDSLPSGGTDTQYF; CDR3nt: TGTGCCACCAGTGACTCTCTCCCTAGCGGGGGCACAGATACGCAGTATTTT
abundance: -; v_gene: TRBV18; j_gene: TRBJ1-4; d_gene: -; CDR3aa: CASSPTTTATNEKLFF; CDR3nt: TGTGCCAGCTCACCAACTACCACGGCAACTAATGAAAAACTGTTTTTT
abundance: -; v_gene: TRBV5-4; j_gene: TRBJ2-3; d_gene: TRBD1; CDR3aa: CASSGRDRDTDTQYF; CDR3nt: TGTGCCAGCAGCGGCCGGGACAGAGACACAGATACGCAGTATTTT
abundance: -; v_gene: TRBV5-1; j_gene: TRBJ2-3; d_gene: TRBD1; CDR3aa: CASRGQATDTQYF; CDR3nt: TGCGCCAGCAGGGGACAGGCCACAGATACGCAGTATTTT
abundance: -; v_gene: TRBV7-2; j_gene: TRBJ1-2; d_gene: -; CDR3aa: CASSPGPNLYGYTF; CDR3nt: TGTGCCAGCAGCCCCGGGCCAAACCTATATGGCTACACCTTC
abundance: -; v_gene: TRBV11-2; j_gene: TRBJ1-4; d_gene: -; CDR3aa: CASSFSGQNEKLFF; CDR3nt: TGTGCCAGCAGCTTTTCTGGCCAAAATGAAAAACTGTTTTTT
abundance: -; v_gene: TRBV5-8; j_gene: TRBJ1-6; d_gene: TRBD1; CDR3aa: CASRLDRGSFYNSPLHF; CDR3nt: TGTGCCAGCAGACTAGACAGGGGGAGTTTTTATAATTCACCCCTCCACTTT
abundance: -; v_gene: TRBV5-1; j_gene: TRBJ2-3; d_gene: TRBD1; CDR3aa: CASSGYPGTGGSDTQYF; CDR3nt: TGCGCCAGCAGCGGGTACCCCGGGACAGGGGGTTCAGATACGCAGTATTTT
abundance: -; v_gene: TRBV6-2/TRBV6-3; j_gene: TRBJ1-1; d_gene: -; CDR3aa: CASSYSAQGAEAFF; CDR3nt: TGTGCCAGCAGTTACTCCGCCCAGGGAGCTGAAGCTTTCTTT
abundance: -; v_gene: TRBV24-1; j_gene: TRBJ1-2; d_gene: -; CDR3aa: CATSDPGRGGGYTF; CDR3nt: TGTGCCACCAGTGATCCCGGCAGGGGCGGTGGCTACACCTTC
abundance: once; v_gene: TRBV2; j_gene: TRBJ1-2; d_gene: TRBD1; CDR3aa: CASNERDRGSYGYTF; CDR3nt: TGTGCCAGCAACGAGCGGGACAGGGGGTCCTATGGCTACACCTTC